This T cell receptor (beta chain) stems from a study of CD4 T cells in relation to SARS-CoV-2 and coronaviruses. Broader study findings: Samples before the pandemic and after infection were not matched within any donor. No crossreactivity against non-spike viral proteins was tested here.

CDR3 length: 17 amino acids. V lost 4 bases and J lost 6; bases outside the gene matches: 14. Germline V gene sequence: CDR1 SEHNR, CDR2 FQNEAQ (reference sequence). Comments on this clone: Antigen: not known.

Sequencing used immunoSEQ multiplex PCR; TCRdb keeps in-frame clones, though not all of them. Here the sample spans under 65,000 clones, 80% to 90% being singletons. The unexposed donors gave CD4+ T cells in about 2011-2019, prior to COVID-19. Naive and memory CD4+ T cells were separated from cryopreserved PBMCs. V and J are TRBV7-9 and TRBJ2-2; TRBD1 aligns across 7 bases. What was sequenced was memory CD4+ T cells from PBMCs. This receptor was identified in a human donor in good health. The CDR3 loop reads CASSYIGGLRASGELFF. The CDR3 nucleotides are TGTGCCAGCAGCTACATAGGGGGCCTAAGGGCCTCCGGGGAGCTGTTTTTT. Full variable domain (missing parts from reference TRBV7-9 and TRBJ2-2): DTGVSQNPRHKITKRGQNVTFRCDPISEHNRLYWYRQTLGQGPEFLTYFQNEAQLEKSRLLSDRFSAERPKGSFSTLEIQRTEQGDSAMYLCASSYIGGLRASGELFFGEGSRLTVL.